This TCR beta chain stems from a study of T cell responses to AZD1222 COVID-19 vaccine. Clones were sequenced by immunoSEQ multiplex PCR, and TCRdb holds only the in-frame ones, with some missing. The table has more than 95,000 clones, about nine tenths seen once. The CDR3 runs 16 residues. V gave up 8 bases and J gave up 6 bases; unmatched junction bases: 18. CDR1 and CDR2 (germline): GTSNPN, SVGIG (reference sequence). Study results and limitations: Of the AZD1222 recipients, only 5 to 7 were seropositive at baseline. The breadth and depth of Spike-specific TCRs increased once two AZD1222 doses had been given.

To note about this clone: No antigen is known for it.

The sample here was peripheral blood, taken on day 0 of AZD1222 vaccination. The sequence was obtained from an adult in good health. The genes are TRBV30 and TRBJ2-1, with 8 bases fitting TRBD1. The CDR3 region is CAQLTPGQGLFNEQFF. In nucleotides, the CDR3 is TGTGCCCAACTAACTCCAGGACAGGGTTTGTTCAATGAGCAGTTCTTC.